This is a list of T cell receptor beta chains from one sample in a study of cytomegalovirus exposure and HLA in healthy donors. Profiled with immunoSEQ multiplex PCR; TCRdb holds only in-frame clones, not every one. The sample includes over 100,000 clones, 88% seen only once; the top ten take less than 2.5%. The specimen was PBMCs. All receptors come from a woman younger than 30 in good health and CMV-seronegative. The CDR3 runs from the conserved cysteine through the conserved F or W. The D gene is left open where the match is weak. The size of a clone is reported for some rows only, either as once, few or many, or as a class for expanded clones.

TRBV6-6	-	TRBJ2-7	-	CASSYRGVAEEQYF	TGTGCCAGCAGTTACAGGGGCGTCGCTGAGGAGCAGTACTTC
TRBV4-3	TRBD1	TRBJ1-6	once	CASSQRQGVSPLHF	TGCGCCAGCAGCCAGCGACAGGGTGTATCACCCCTCCACTTT
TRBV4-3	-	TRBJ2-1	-	CASSQALAYEQFF	TGCGCCAGCAGCCAAGCTCTAGCGTATGAGCAGTTCTTC
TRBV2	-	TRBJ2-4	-	CASSEARTQADIQYF	TGTGCCAGCAGTGAAGCGCGGACTCAGGCGGACATTCAGTACTTC
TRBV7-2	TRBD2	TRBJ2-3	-	CASSPESSGIGRTQYF	TGTGCCAGCAGCCCCGAGAGTAGCGGGATCGGGCGTACGCAGTATTTT
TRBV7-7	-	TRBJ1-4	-	CASSNPTAGASVGFPNEKLFF	TGTGCCAGCAGCAATCCTACGGCAGGGGCCTCCGTAGGTTTCCCTAATGAAAAACTGTTTTTT
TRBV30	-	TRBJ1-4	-	CAWSGPGGDEKLFF	TGTGCCTGGAGTGGCCCCGGGGGTGATGAAAAACTGTTTTTT
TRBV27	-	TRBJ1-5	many	CASSLRVGASNQPQHF	TGTGCCAGCAGTTTACGAGTAGGGGCGAGCAATCAGCCCCAGCATTTT
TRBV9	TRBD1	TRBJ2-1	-	CASSVGVGQGADEQFF	TGTGCCAGCAGCGTAGGCGTGGGACAGGGGGCCGATGAGCAGTTCTTC
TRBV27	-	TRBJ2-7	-	CASSLTGTYEQYF	TGTGCCAGCAGTTTAACAGGGACCTACGAGCAGTACTTC
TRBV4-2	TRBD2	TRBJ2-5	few	CASSQGSGDQETQYF	TGTGCCAGCAGCCAAGGTAGCGGGGACCAAGAGACCCAGTACTTC
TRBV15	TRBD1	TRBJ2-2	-	CATSRQGAGELFF	TGTGCCACCAGCAGGCAGGGGGCCGGGGAGCTGTTTTTT
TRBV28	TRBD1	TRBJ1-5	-	CASSPRTGLNQPQHF	TGTGCCAGCAGCCCGCGGACAGGGTTAAATCAGCCCCAGCATTTT
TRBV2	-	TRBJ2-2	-	CASSLPGLGNTGELFF	TGTGCCAGCAGCTTGCCAGGGCTAGGAAACACCGGGGAGCTGTTTTTT
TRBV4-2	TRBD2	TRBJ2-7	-	CASSARVAGPYEQYF	TGTGCCAGCAGCGCCCGAGTAGCGGGGCCCTACGAGCAGTACTTC
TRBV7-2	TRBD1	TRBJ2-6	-	CASSSRQGAPGANVLTF	TGTGCCAGCAGCTCCAGACAGGGGGCACCAGGGGCCAACGTCCTGACTTTC
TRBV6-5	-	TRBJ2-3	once	CAVMEHPSTDTQYF	TGTGCCGTCATGGAGCACCCGAGCACAGATACGCAGTATTTT
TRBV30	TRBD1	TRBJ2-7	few	CAWSRDRGEQYF	TGTGCCTGGAGCCGCGACAGGGGCGAGCAGTACTTC
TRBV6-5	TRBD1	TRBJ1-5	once	CASRPTGVNQPQHF	TGTGCCAGCAGACCCACAGGGGTCAATCAGCCCCAGCATTTT
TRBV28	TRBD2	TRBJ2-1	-	CASTPSSGIYNEQFF	TGTGCCAGCACCCCGTCTAGCGGGATCTACAATGAGCAGTTCTTC
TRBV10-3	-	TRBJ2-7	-	CAISESDSGEGRHEQYF	TGTGCCATCAGTGAGTCGGACAGTGGAGAGGGGCGGCATGAGCAGTACTTC
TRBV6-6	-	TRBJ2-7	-	CASTASDSEYSYEQYF	TGTGCCAGCACCGCCTCGGATAGCGAGTATTCCTACGAGCAGTACTTC
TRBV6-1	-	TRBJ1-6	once	CASSSYYNSPLHF	TGTGCCAGCAGTTCGTACTATAATTCACCCCTCCACTTT
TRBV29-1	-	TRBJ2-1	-	CSVNRDIPENEQFF	TGCAGCGTTAATCGGGACATCCCCGAAAATGAGCAGTTCTTC
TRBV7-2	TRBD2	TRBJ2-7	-	CASSLGGTSGYEQYF	TGTGCCAGCAGCTTAGGAGGGACTAGCGGCTACGAGCAGTACTTC
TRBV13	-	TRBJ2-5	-	CASSIRRAQETQYF	TGTGCCAGCAGCATCCGGAGAGCCCAAGAGACCCAGTACTTC
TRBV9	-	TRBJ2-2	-	CASSVSRERVTGELFF	TGTGCCAGCAGCGTATCAAGGGAGAGGGTCACCGGGGAGCTGTTTTTT
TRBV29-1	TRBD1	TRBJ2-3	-	CSVEDLRDRAGDTQYF	TGCAGCGTTGAAGATCTTCGGGACAGGGCGGGAGATACGCAGTATTTT
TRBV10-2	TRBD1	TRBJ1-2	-	CASRTGANYGYTF	TGCGCCAGCCGGACAGGGGCGAACTATGGCTACACCTTC
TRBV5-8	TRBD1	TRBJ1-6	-	CASRRDRLSPLHF	TGTGCCAGCAGAAGGGACAGGCTATCACCCCTCCACTTT
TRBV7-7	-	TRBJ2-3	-	CASSFSGLTDTQYF	TGTGCCAGCAGCTTTAGCGGACTAACAGATACGCAGTATTTT
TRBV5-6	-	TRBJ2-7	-	CASSLDFRVRDEQYF	TGTGCCAGCAGCTTGGATTTCAGGGTACGCGACGAGCAGTACTTC
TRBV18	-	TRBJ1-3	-	CASSTGPPGNTIYF	TGTGCCAGCTCAACGGGTCCACCTGGAAACACCATATATTTT
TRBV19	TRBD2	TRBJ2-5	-	CASSMMGGPGETQYF	TGTGCCAGTAGTATGATGGGAGGGCCAGGAGAGACCCAGTACTTC
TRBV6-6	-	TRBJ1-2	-	CASSKGAGFGYTF	TGTGCCAGCAGCAAAGGGGCAGGTTTCGGCTACACCTTC
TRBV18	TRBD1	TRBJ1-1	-	CASSLGTGGTLLAFF	TGTGCCAGCTCATTGGGGACAGGGGGGACCTTACTAGCTTTCTTT
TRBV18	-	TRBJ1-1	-	CASSPPTGSMNTEAFF	TGTGCCAGCTCACCACCTACAGGGAGCATGAACACTGAAGCTTTCTTT
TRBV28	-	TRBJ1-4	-	CASSFRFGRGDEKLFF	TGTGCCAGCAGTTTCCGATTTGGCAGGGGAGATGAAAAACTGTTTTTT
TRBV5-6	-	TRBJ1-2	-	CASSLGGLGRGGYTF	TGTGCCAGCAGCTTGGGTGGCCTGGGCCGGGGTGGCTACACCTTC
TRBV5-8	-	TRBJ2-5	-	CASSTLKARAASETQYF	TGTGCCAGCAGCACCCTAAAGGCCAGGGCCGCCTCGGAGACCCAGTACTTC
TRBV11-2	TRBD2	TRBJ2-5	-	CASSSQTSGGWETQYF	TGTGCCAGCAGCTCCCAAACTAGCGGGGGATGGGAGACCCAGTACTTC
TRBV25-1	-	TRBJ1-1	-	CASSQEMNTEAFF	TGTGCCAGCAGTCAGGAAATGAACACTGAAGCTTTCTTT
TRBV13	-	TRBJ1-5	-	CASSFGQLNQPQHF	TGTGCCAGCAGCTTCGGACAGCTAAATCAGCCCCAGCATTTT
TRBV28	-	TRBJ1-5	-	CASSLGGAGNQPQHF	TGTGCCAGCAGCCTGGGGGGGGCTGGCAATCAGCCCCAGCATTTT
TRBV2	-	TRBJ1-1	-	CASSSSGQPNTEAFF	TGTGCCAGCAGTTCATCCGGACAGCCGAACACTGAAGCTTTCTTT
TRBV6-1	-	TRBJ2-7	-	CASSGESYEQYF	TGTGCCAGCAGTGGAGAGAGCTACGAGCAGTACTTC
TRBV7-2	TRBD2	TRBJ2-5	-	CASSLASGRRRETQYF	TGTGCCAGCAGCTTGGCTAGCGGGAGGCGGAGAGAGACCCAGTACTTC
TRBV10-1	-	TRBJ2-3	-	CASSDPFTDTQYF	TGCGCCAGCAGTGACCCTTTCACAGATACGCAGTATTTT
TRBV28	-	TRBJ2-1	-	CASSQPGDEQFF	TGTGCCAGCAGCCAACCGGGAGATGAGCAGTTCTTC
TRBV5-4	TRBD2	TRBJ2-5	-	CASSPTGTSGEETQYF	TGTGCCAGCAGCCCCACCGGGACTAGCGGGGAAGAGACCCAGTACTTC